This is a list of T cell receptor beta chains from one sample in a study of blood T cell repertoires in COVID-19. The protocol was immunoSEQ multiplex PCR, while the TCRdb copy is restricted to in-frame clones and leaves out a portion. In the table there are hundreds of thousands of clones, 88% of which are singletons. The sequenced sample was peripheral blood. These receptors all stem from a woman between 70 and 85 years old with COVID-19, enrolled during active disease. The CDR3 runs from the conserved cysteine through the conserved F or W. The order of the fields is V gene, clone size, D gene, J gene, CDR3 length, CDR3 protein, CDR3 DNA. D genes are given only for firm matches. Size is omitted from some rows. Given values are once, few, many or a class for expanded clones.

v_call: TRBV6-6
clone_size: few
d_call: TRBD2
j_call: TRBJ2-1
cdr3_length: 16
cdr3_aa: CASSRSSGWAYNEQFF
cdr3_nt: TGTGCCAGCAGTCGATCTAGCGGGTGGGCCTACAATGAGCAGTTCTTC

v_call: TRBV5-4
clone_size: -
d_call: TRBD1
j_call: TRBJ1-1
cdr3_length: 15
cdr3_aa: CASSRPTGANTEAFF
cdr3_nt: TGTGCCAGCAGTCGACCAACAGGGGCGAACACTGAAGCTTTCTTT

v_call: TRBV5-6
clone_size: -
d_call: TRBD1
j_call: TRBJ2-3
cdr3_length: 17
cdr3_aa: CASSWTGTGGGTDTQYF
cdr3_nt: TGTGCCAGCAGCTGGACCGGGACAGGGGGCGGCACAGATACGCAGTATTTT

v_call: TRBV29-1
clone_size: -
d_call: TRBD2
j_call: TRBJ2-3
cdr3_length: 15
cdr3_aa: CSVEVAGGYTDTQYF
cdr3_nt: TGCAGCGTTGAGGTAGCGGGGGGATACACAGATACGCAGTATTTT

v_call: TRBV19
clone_size: once
d_call: -
j_call: TRBJ1-4
cdr3_length: 14
cdr3_aa: CASSRWGTNEKLFF
cdr3_nt: TGTGCCAGTAGTCGCTGGGGCACGAATGAAAAACTGTTTTTT

v_call: TRBV27
clone_size: -
d_call: TRBD1
j_call: TRBJ1-1
cdr3_length: 15
cdr3_aa: CASSTPGTGYTEAFF
cdr3_nt: TGTGCCAGCAGTACCCCCGGGACAGGGTACACTGAAGCTTTCTTT

v_call: TRBV7-2
clone_size: -
d_call: -
j_call: TRBJ1-5
cdr3_length: 13
cdr3_aa: CASSRDRNQPQHF
cdr3_nt: TGTGCCAGCAGCCGTGACAGGAATCAGCCCCAGCATTTT

v_call: TRBV12-5
clone_size: few
d_call: -
j_call: TRBJ1-3
cdr3_length: 12
cdr3_aa: CASGRTGNTIYF
cdr3_nt: TGTGCTAGTGGGAGGACAGGAAACACCATATATTTT

v_call: TRBV9
clone_size: -
d_call: TRBD1
j_call: TRBJ2-1
cdr3_length: 15
cdr3_aa: CASSAGQGANNEQFF
cdr3_nt: TGTGCCAGCAGCGCCGGACAGGGGGCGAATAATGAGCAGTTCTTC

v_call: TRBV18
clone_size: -
d_call: TRBD1
j_call: TRBJ1-2
cdr3_length: 17
cdr3_aa: CASSPPRGQGAFYGYTF
cdr3_nt: TGTGCCAGCTCACCACCGCGGGGACAGGGGGCCTTCTATGGCTACACCTTC

v_call: TRBV6-2/TRBV6-3
clone_size: -
d_call: -
j_call: TRBJ2-1
cdr3_length: 15
cdr3_aa: CASSYLEGAYNEQFF
cdr3_nt: TGTGCCAGCAGTTACTTGGAGGGTGCCTACAATGAGCAGTTCTTC

v_call: TRBV28
clone_size: -
d_call: TRBD2
j_call: TRBJ2-3
cdr3_length: 18
cdr3_aa: CASSLWGLAGGQEDTQYF
cdr3_nt: TGTGCCAGCAGTTTATGGGGGCTAGCGGGGGGCCAAGAAGATACGCAGTATTTT

v_call: TRBV12-5
clone_size: once
d_call: TRBD1
j_call: TRBJ1-2
cdr3_length: 17
cdr3_aa: CASARGTDPRLSGGYTF
cdr3_nt: TGTGCTAGTGCCCGGGGGACAGACCCCCGTCTATCGGGTGGCTACACCTTC

v_call: TRBV18
clone_size: -
d_call: TRBD2
j_call: TRBJ2-1
cdr3_length: 14
cdr3_aa: CASSSGVSVNEQFF
cdr3_nt: TGTGCCAGCTCCAGCGGGGTGTCGGTGAATGAGCAGTTCTTC

v_call: TRBV6-5
clone_size: -
d_call: -
j_call: TRBJ2-7
cdr3_length: 12
cdr3_aa: CASSYRSYEQYF
cdr3_nt: TGTGCCAGCAGTTACCGCTCCTACGAGCAGTACTTC

v_call: TRBV6-4
clone_size: once
d_call: TRBD1
j_call: TRBJ2-1
cdr3_length: 13
cdr3_aa: CASSVRQGRGQFF
cdr3_nt: TGTGCCAGCAGTGTGAGACAGGGACGAGGGCAGTTCTTC

v_call: TRBV5-6
clone_size: once
d_call: -
j_call: TRBJ1-5
cdr3_length: 13
cdr3_aa: CASSLQGGQPQHF
cdr3_nt: TGTGCCAGCAGCTTGCAAGGGGGTCAGCCCCAGCATTTT

v_call: TRBV20-1
clone_size: -
d_call: -
j_call: TRBJ2-3
cdr3_length: 10
cdr3_aa: CSALADTQYF
cdr3_nt: TGCAGTGCCCTAGCAGATACGCAGTATTTT

v_call: TRBV29-1
clone_size: -
d_call: -
j_call: TRBJ1-6
cdr3_length: 14
cdr3_aa: CSDTGRRVNSPLHF
cdr3_nt: TGCAGCGACACAGGGAGACGGGTTAATTCACCCCTCCACTTT

v_call: TRBV24-1
clone_size: -
d_call: TRBD1
j_call: TRBJ2-7
cdr3_length: 13
cdr3_aa: CATSDTGVREQYF
cdr3_nt: TGTGCCACCAGTGACACAGGGGTGCGGGAGCAGTACTTC

v_call: TRBV5-6
clone_size: -
d_call: TRBD2
j_call: TRBJ2-3
cdr3_length: 15
cdr3_aa: CASSLPGLATDTQYF
cdr3_nt: TGTGCCAGCAGCTTGCCCGGACTAGCCACAGATACGCAGTATTTT

v_call: TRBV3-1/TRBV3-2
clone_size: -
d_call: -
j_call: TRBJ1-5
cdr3_length: 12
cdr3_aa: CASSHLNQPQHF
cdr3_nt: TGTGCCAGCAGCCACCTCAATCAGCCCCAGCATTTT

v_call: TRBV20-1
clone_size: -
d_call: -
j_call: TRBJ2-4
cdr3_length: 16
cdr3_aa: CSASVGGVIGKNIQYF
cdr3_nt: TGCAGTGCTAGTGTGGGGGGAGTTATAGGCAAAAACATTCAGTACTTC

v_call: TRBV2
clone_size: -
d_call: TRBD1
j_call: TRBJ1-5
cdr3_length: 15
cdr3_aa: CASTLTGMGNQPQHF
cdr3_nt: TGTGCCAGCACCTTGACAGGGATGGGCAATCAGCCCCAGCATTTT

v_call: TRBV19
clone_size: -
d_call: TRBD1
j_call: TRBJ1-5
cdr3_length: 15
cdr3_aa: CASTRDREEHQPQHF
cdr3_nt: TGTGCCAGTACCCGGGACAGGGAGGAACATCAGCCCCAGCATTTT

v_call: TRBV10-2
clone_size: -
d_call: -
j_call: TRBJ2-3
cdr3_length: 18
cdr3_aa: CASSERWARLQFTDTQYF
cdr3_nt: TGCGCCAGCAGTGAGCGATGGGCCCGGCTACAGTTCACAGATACGCAGTATTTT